These 16 T cell receptor beta chains share one sample of origin, sequenced in a study of Tregs in tolerant kidney transplant recipients. Mixed chimerism was transient after nonmyeloablative marrow transplants from related graft donors. The data were produced by immunoSEQ multiplex PCR, yet TCRdb's version contains in-frame clones alone and is incomplete. Across tens of thousands of clones, the top ten clones capture 1.8% of the sample. The source was CD4+ T cells from blood (PBMCs), collected 24 months after the transplant. These receptor sequences come from a human patient who received a combined kidney and bone marrow transplant. Some of these T cells may belong to the graft donor.

On this clone itself: The CDR3 end is not reached by the read, which stops 3 residues before it; the germline J gene fills it in. The chain joins TRBV20-1 to TRBJ2-3; tentatively, D is TRBD1 or TRBD2 (5 bases each). Germline V lookup: CDR1 DFQATT, CDR2 SNEGSKA (reference sequence). V lost 6 bases to trimming and J lost 3 bases, with 10 bases between them. CDR3 length: 12 residues. Incomplete CDR3 DNA: TGCAGTGCCCAGGGAGAAACAGATACG. It translates to CSAQGETDT. The entire CDR3 is CSAQGETDTQYF.

A word on this clone: The read terminates 3 residues before the CDR3 end, so the remaining end is supplied by the germline J gene. The chain carries TRBV18 and TRBJ2-2, with 11 bases identical to TRBD1. The CDR3 sequence is 18 residues long. V lost 3 bases to trimming and J lost 7 bases; unmatched junction nucleotides: 13. Germline V lookup: CDR1 KGHSH, CDR2 LQKENI. CDR3 residues: CASSPSLAGTGGVGELFF. CDR3 bases read: TGTGCCAGCTCACCGTCCCTAGCCGGGACAGGGGGAGTCGGGGAG.

With regard to this clone: With the read ending 3 residues before the CDR3 end, the germline J gene is used to fill in that end. This chain joins TRBV30 and TRBJ2-7; TRBD1 might be the D (6 bases). From germline, CDR1 is GTSNPN and CDR2 SVGIG (reference sequence). V dropped 5 bases and J dropped 5 bases, with 10 bases sitting between them. This CDR3 contains 11 residues. The sequenced part of the CDR3 DNA is TGTGCCTGGGTCAGGGGCGACGAG. As protein: CAWVRGDE. The full-length CDR3 reads as CAWVRGDEQYF.

Points on this clone: The read is 3 residues too short to cover the CDR3 end, so that end is filled in from the germline J gene. The chain uses TRBV20-1 and TRBJ2-5; 10 nucleotides align to TRBD2. V was clipped by 6 bases and J by 2 bases; unmatched bases: 9. Looked up from germline, CDR1 is DFQATT and CDR2 is SNEGSKA (reference sequence). The CDR3 has 15 amino acids. The DNA read from the CDR3 is TGCAGTGCCGATTCAGGACTAGCGGAACAAGAGACC. Translating it yields CSADSGLAEQET. The full CDR3 reads CSADSGLAEQETQYF.

Worth noting for this clone: The CDR3 end is not reached by the read, which stops 3 residues before it; the germline J gene fills it in. The chain employs TRBV18 and TRBJ2-5; D is unresolved. V was pared by 1 base and J by 5 bases, with 14 bases between. Germline V gene lookup returns CDR1 KGHSH and CDR2 LQKENI. The CDR3 spans 15 residues. The DNA read from the CDR3 is TGTGCCAGCTCACCACAGGAAAACTCAGCGGAGACC. Its protein is CASSPQENSAET. The complete CDR3 sequence is CASSPQENSAETQYF.

About this clone: Sequencing ends 3 residues short of the CDR3 end; the germline J gene provides the rest. The J gene is TRBJ1-5, the V gene TRBV2, with 8 nucleotides matching TRBD1. The CDR3 loop spans 16 amino acids. Germline V CDR1 and CDR2: SNHLY, FYNNEI. V shed 2 bases, J shed 0 bases, and the junction held 3 bases outside the gene matches. CDR3: CASSEWGTGSNQPQHF. The CDR3 bases that were read are TGTGCCAGCAGTGAATGGGGGACAGGTAGCAATCAGCCC.

Remarks on this clone: The missing CDR3 end, 3 residues past where the read stops, is filled in from the germline J gene. The rearrangement joins TRBV2 to TRBJ2-5, with 9 bases identical to TRBD1. The germline CDR1 and CDR2 sequences are SNHLY and FYNNEI. The CDR3 has 14 residues. Losses at the gene ends were 6 bases for V and 5 bases for J; bases not matched to a gene: 7. The CDR3 DNA, read in part, is TGTGCCAGCAGAACAGGGGGCGCGAGGGAGACC. This encodes CASRTGGARET. From start to end, the CDR3 is CASRTGGARETQYF.

In terms of frequency, this clone is medium-sized. Sequencing ends 3 residues short of the CDR3 end; the germline J gene provides the rest. V and J are TRBV7-3 and TRBJ2-3; 8 bases line up with TRBD1. V dropped 5 bases and J dropped 3; count of bases not matched to a gene: 10. The CDR3 extends over 16 amino acids. Looked up from germline, CDR1 is SGHTA and CDR2 is FQGTGA. CDR3 in amino acids: CASSPATGVGTDTQYF. CDR3 DNA (partial): TGTGCCAGCAGCCCCGCGACAGGGGTGGGAACAGATACG.

As to this clone: The CDR3 goes on 3 residues after the read ends, and that part is filled in from the germline J gene. The chain uses TRBV7-9 and TRBJ2-1, with D perhaps given as TRBD1 or TRBD2 (5 bases each). The germline V gene has CDR1 SEHNR and CDR2 FQNEAQ (reference sequence). V dropped 3 bases and J dropped 9 bases, with 9 bases sitting between them. This CDR3 contains 12 residues. Incomplete CDR3 DNA: TGTGCCAGCAGCTTCCGAGGGGCTGAG. This codes for CASSFRGAE. The entire CDR3 protein is CASSFRGAEQFF.

In regard to this clone: The read gets to within 3 residues of the CDR3 end, and the germline J gene fills in the rest. This chain joins TRBV2 and TRBJ2-2, with 13 positions matching TRBD2. Germline V gene sequence: CDR1 SNHLY, CDR2 FYNNEI. The CDR3 contains 16 residues. Unmatched junction bases numbered 8, after V lost 6 bases and J lost 7 bases. The sequenced CDR3 bases are TGTGCCAGCAGGAAACTAGCGGGAGGGGATGTCGGGGAG. The encoded protein is CASRKLAGGDVGE. The full-length CDR3 reads as CASRKLAGGDVGELFF.

Comment on this clone: The read terminates 3 residues before the CDR3 end, so the remaining end is supplied by the germline J gene. V usage is TRBV6-2 or TRBV6-3 and J usage is TRBJ2-1; 14 bases map to TRBD2. Germline assignment: CDR1 MNHEY and CDR2 SVGEGT. V gave up 5 bases and J gave up 9 bases; unmatched junction bases: 6. This CDR3 contains 15 residues. Incomplete CDR3 DNA: TGTGCCAGCAGTAAGGGACTAGCGGGAGCGAGTGAG. It yields the protein CASSKGLAGASE. The whole CDR3 protein is CASSKGLAGASEQFF.

With respect to this clone: The read stops 3 residues short of the end of the CDR3; the missing end is completed from the germline J gene. The chain recombines TRBV6-1 with TRBJ1-2; 7 nucleotides match TRBD1. The ends lost 2 bases at V and 3 bases at J; junction bases unmatched: 3. This CDR3 is 14 amino acids long. The germline V gene has CDR1 MNHNS and CDR2 SASEGT. CDR3 protein: CASSEQGVYYGYTF. CDR3 DNA, as far as it was read: TGTGCCAGCAGTGAACAGGGGGTTTACTATGGC.

Points on this clone: The read terminates 3 residues ahead of where the CDR3 ends, so the germline J gene completes it. V usage is TRBV5-1 and J usage is TRBJ2-5; the D gene is possibly TRBD1 (6 bases). Trimming took off 4 bases at V and 1 base at J, with 14 bases between the two ends. Germline values: CDR1 SGHRS, CDR2 YFSETQ. This CDR3 has 15 residues. CDR3 in amino acids: CASSATTGSQETQYF. Incomplete CDR3 DNA: TGCGCCAGCAGCGCCACAACAGGGTCCCAAGAGACC. The whole variable domain, remainder taken from reference TRBV5-1 and TRBJ2-5, is KAGVTQTPRYLIKTRGQQVTLSCSPISGHRSVSWYQQTPGQGLQFLFEYFSETQRNKGNFPGRFSGRQFSNSRSEMNVSTLELGDSALYLCASSATTGSQETQYFGPGTRLLVL.

For this clone: The CDR3 end is not reached by the read, which stops 3 residues before it; the germline J gene fills it in. V usage is TRBV19 and J usage is TRBJ2-1; 7 positions match TRBD2. V shed 3 bases, J shed 8 bases, and the junction held 10 bases outside the gene matches. Germline CDR1 LNHDA, CDR2 SQIVND (reference sequence). The CDR3 has 15 amino acids. Partial CDR3 DNA: TGTGCCAGTAGTATCCGGACATTCCGGGGGGATGAG. Translating gives CASSIRTFRGDE. The full-length CDR3 reads as CASSIRTFRGDEQFF.

CDR3 bases read: TGTGCCAGCAGCTCCGGACAGTACTGGAACACTGAA. It encodes CASSSGQYWNTE. Given in full, the CDR3 is CASSSGQYWNTEAFF. The chain combines TRBV7-9 with TRBJ1-1; perhaps TRBD1 as D (6 bases). The CDR3 end is not reached by the read, which stops 3 residues before it; the germline J gene fills it in. The CDR3 length is 15 residues. V lost 4 bases, J lost 1 base, and 13 bases lay in between. The V gene's germline CDR1 is SEHNR and CDR2 FQNEAQ (reference sequence).

Regarding this clone: The CDR3 end is not reached by the read, which stops 3 residues before it; the germline J gene fills it in. The genes are TRBV6-2 or TRBV6-3 and TRBJ1-5; possible D gene TRBD1, 5 bases. Germline-derived CDR1 and CDR2 are MNHEY and SVGEGT. The CDR3 runs to 15 residues. V was clipped by 7 bases and J by 5 bases, with 18 bases between them. CDR3 protein: CASNNVGGFDQPQHF. The part of the CDR3 DNA that was read is TGTGCCAGCAATAACGTTGGGGGGTTCGATCAGCCC.